The clone carrying this T cell receptor beta chain has just a few counts. Its antigen is as yet unknown. This sample was included in a study of vaccination and CD4 T cells after COVID-19. Study-level information: Convalescent study patients returned SARS-CoV-2 positive nasal swab PCR results, with nine mild cases and one severe.

Study results and limitations: Convalescent patients displayed a median roughly 88% of reactive clones emerging only post-vaccination.

TCRdb independently ran MiXCR on the PCR reads; one entry per CDR3 protein. The table records 20,000 to 25,000 distinct CDR3 sequences, more than 45% of them present only once. This TCR was recovered from a human donor who had recovered from COVID-19. Sequencing was performed on CD4+ T cells from blood, taken before SARS-CoV-2 vaccination.

The CDR3 region has the DNA TGTGCCACCAGCACCGACAGGGCGAGACAGCCCCAGCATTTT. Protein: CATSTDRARQPQHF. The rearrangement uses TRBV15 and TRBJ1-5; TRBD1 agrees at 7 bases. Germline-derived CDR1 and CDR2 are LNHNV and YYDKDF (reference sequence). The CDR3 spans 14 residues. Losses at the gene ends were 4 bases for V and 7 bases for J; bases not matched to a gene: 7.